The 25 T cell receptor beta chains presented below share a single source sample, sequenced in a study of blood T cell repertoires in COVID-19. Using immunoSEQ multiplex PCR, the repertoire was profiled, and TCRdb retains in-frame clones only, with some absent. The sample has 250,000 to 300,000 clones, around 90% seen once. The sequencing input was PBMCs or T cells enriched from blood (not recorded which). Receptor source: a young woman who had recovered from COVID-19.

This rearrangement joins TRBV7-9 to TRBJ2-2, with D perhaps matching TRBD2 (5 bases). Germline lookup yields CDR1 SEHNR and CDR2 FQNEAQ (reference sequence). The length of the CDR3 is 15 residues. Trimming stripped 5 bases from V and 0 bases from J, with 10 bases between. This chain's CDR3 is CASSQDWSNTGELFF. Here the CDR3 DNA reads TGTGCCAGCAGCCAGGACTGGTCGAACACCGGGGAGCTGTTTTTT.

This chain connects TRBV11-3 to TRBJ1-2, with 8 positions matching TRBD1. V lost 2 bases and J lost 7; bases outside the gene matches: 3. Germline V CDR1 and CDR2: SGHNT, YENEEA. The CDR3 runs 13 residues. CDR3 coding DNA: TGTGCCAGCAGCTTACCGACAGGGGTTGGCTACACCTTC. Translation gives CASSLPTGVGYTF.

The genes are TRBV3-1 (or the pseudogene TRBV3-2) and TRBJ2-3, with 8 bases aligning to TRBD2. Germline CDR1 and CDR2: LGHDT and YNNKEL (reference sequence). With V trimmed by 0 bases and J by 4 bases, 9 bases remained unmatched. The CDR3 consists of 17 residues. Here the CDR3 reads CASSQDREREWSDTQYF. The CDR3 DNA is TGTGCCAGCAGCCAAGATAGGGAGCGGGAGTGGTCAGATACGCAGTATTTT.

V usage is TRBV28 and J usage is TRBJ1-1, with a possible D match to TRBD1 (5 bases). The CDR3 runs 13 residues. Trimming removed 2 bases at V and 8 bases at J, with 12 bases between. Germline CDR1 is MDHEN and CDR2 is SYDVKM. CDR3 sequence reads: CASSLGAHVEAFF. CDR3 sequence (DNA): TGTGCCAGCAGTTTAGGGGCACATGTGGAAGCTTTCTTT.

V is TRBV6-5 and J is TRBJ2-3, with 9 bases fitting TRBD2. The CDR3 has 15 residues. Germline CDR1 MNHEY, CDR2 SVGAGI. V lost 7 bases and J lost 7; bases outside the gene matches: 12. The CDR3 region has the DNA TGTGCCAGCACGGAACGGGGCGGGAGGGTAAATACGCAGTATTTT. Residues: CASTERGGRVNTQYF.

The rearrangement links TRBV30 to TRBJ1-6, with D unresolved. Trimming took off 2 bases at V and 9 bases at J, with 5 bases between the two ends. From germline, CDR1 is GTSNPN and CDR2 SVGIG (reference sequence). The CDR3 runs to 11 residues. CDR3 loop: CAWSNGSPLHF. The CDR3 DNA reads as TGTGCCTGGAGTAACGGTTCACCCCTCCACTTT. Supplemented by reference TRBV30 and TRBJ1-6, the full variable domain reads SQTIHQWPATLVQPVGSPLSLECTVEGTSNPNLYWYRQAAGRGLQLLFYSVGIGQISSEVPQNLSASRPQDRQFILSSKKLLLSDSGFYLCAWSNGSPLHFGNGTRLTVT.

The chain couples TRBV28 to TRBJ1-2; D ambiguous. Germline V gene data show CDR1 as MDHEN and CDR2 as SYDVKM. Trimming removed 7 bases at V and 8 bases at J, with 14 bases between. CDR3 size: 12 residues. Here the CDR3 DNA reads TGTGCCAGCATCCCGCCCGCAGGAGGCTACACCTTC. It specifies CASIPPAGGYTF.

The V and J genes are TRBV4-1 and TRBJ2-5; TRBD1 matches at 8 bases. The CDR3 runs to 14 residues. Germline-derived CDR1 and CDR2 are MGHRA and YSYEKL. V lost 1 base, J lost 4 bases, and 2 bases stayed unmatched. Here the CDR3 DNA reads TGCGCCAGCAGCCAAGGCGGGACAGGAGAGACCCAGTACTTC. Encoded protein: CASSQGGTGETQYF.

The chain recombines TRBV4-2 with TRBJ1-1; a weak D match, TRBD1 (6 bases). Trimming left V 0 bases short and J 0 bases short, with 29 bases between. The CDR3 spans 22 residues. Germline V gene data show CDR1 as LGHNA and CDR2 as YNFKEQ. The CDR3 DNA sequence: TGTGCCAGCAGCCAAGAGGGGGCCCTCGGTGAGGGTGTGAATGCAATGAACACTGAAGCTTTCTTT. This encodes CASSQEGALGEGVNAMNTEAFF.

The rearrangement joins TRBV27 to TRBJ2-1, with TRBD1 matching 7 bases. The germline CDR1 and CDR2 sequences are MNHEY and SMNVEV (reference sequence). V shed 5 bases and J 9 bases; nucleotides not matched to a gene: 10. The CDR3 covers 14 residues. CDR3 bases: TGTGCCAGCAGTCACGACAGGGAATCACGTGAGCAGTTCTTC. Its protein is CASSHDRESREQFF.

As concerns this clone: Other DNA sequences in this sample translate to the same CDR3. The rearrangement uses TRBV5-1 and TRBJ1-2; the D gene is possibly TRBD1 (6 bases). V was trimmed by 2 bases and J by 6 bases, leaving 11 bases between them. The V gene's germline CDR1 is SGHRS and CDR2 YFSETQ. The CDR3 runs 13 residues. The CDR3 loop is CASSFGQGNGYTF. The CDR3 DNA reads TGCGCCAGCAGCTTCGGGCAGGGGAATGGCTACACCTTC.

This clone is a singleton in its sample. The chain employs TRBV7-6 and TRBJ2-3, with 7 bases aligning to TRBD2. V shed 1 base, J shed 0 bases, and the junction held 4 bases outside the gene matches. CDR1 is SGHVS and CDR2 is FNYEAQ in the germline V gene. The CDR3 sequence is 16 residues long. The CDR3: CASSLGAGGSTDTQYF. The DNA for the CDR3 is TGTGCCAGCAGCTTAGGTGCCGGGGGGAGCACAGATACGCAGTATTTT. The full variable domain, rest sourced from reference TRBV7-6 and TRBJ2-3, is GAGVSQSPRYKVTKRGQDVALRCDPISGHVSLYWYRQALGQGPEFLTYFNYEAQQDKSGLPNDRFSAERPEGSISTLTIQRTEQRDSAMYRCASSLGAGGSTDTQYFGPGTRLTVL.

V usage is TRBV5-1 and J usage is TRBJ2-7; D may be TRBD2 (6 bases). Trimming took 0 bases from V and 3 from J, leaving 7 bases between them. The CDR3 covers 13 residues. CDR1 and CDR2 (germline): SGHRS, YFSETQ. CDR3 sequence (DNA): TGCGCCAGCAGCTTGGGGGGAGGCTACGAGCAGTACTTC. Translation gives CASSLGGGYEQYF.

The chain joins TRBV2 to TRBJ1-2, with 8 nucleotides matching TRBD1. The V gene end was trimmed by 11 bases and the J gene end by 8 bases; junction bases not matched to a gene: 10. CDR1 SNHLY and CDR2 FYNNEI come from the germline V gene. The CDR3 contains 12 residues. CDR3 DNA sequence: TGTGCCCTCAGGGGGCCAGGACGGGGCTACACCTTC. It codes for CALRGPGRGYTF.

V is TRBV11-2 and J is TRBJ1-2; the D gene is possibly TRBD1 (6 bases). Trimming removed 0 bases from V and 4 bases from J, with 12 bases in between. The CDR3 sequence is 15 residues long. Germline CDR1 and CDR2: SGHAT and FQNNGV. This CDR3 reads CASSLDPGASYGYTF. The CDR3 region has the DNA TGTGCCAGCAGCTTAGATCCAGGGGCATCCTATGGCTACACCTTC.

The rearrangement links TRBV10-3 to TRBJ1-2; 7 bases align to TRBD1. The germline gives CDR1 ENHRY, CDR2 SYGVKD. Losses at the gene ends were 2 bases for V and 4 bases for J; bases not matched to a gene: 16. This CDR3 has 18 residues. In nucleotides, the CDR3 is TGTGCCATCAGTGAGCACCCTACGAAGGGGGCCAGTAGCTATGGCTACACCTTC. Protein sequence: CAISEHPTKGASSYGYTF.

This clone has just a few counts. The chain combines TRBV6-2 or TRBV6-3 with TRBJ1-6; D gene unclear. The CDR3 runs 16 residues. Germline V gene data show CDR1 as MNHEY and CDR2 as SVGEGT. V was pared by 4 bases and J by 7 bases, with 17 bases between. The CDR3 DNA follows: TGTGCCAGCAGTTTGTTCTCAATTAAAGCCAATTCACCCCTCCACTTT. Translating it yields CASSLFSIKANSPLHF.

This chain connects TRBV7-2 to TRBJ2-3, with 7 positions matching TRBD1. The junction had 15 bases not matched to a gene; V was cut back by 5 bases and J by 7 bases. In germline, CDR1 is SGHTA, CDR2 FQGNSA. The CDR3 sequence is 16 residues long. CDR3 nucleotides: TGTGCCAGCAGCAGGAGGCTCCAGGGGGATGTAAATACGCAGTATTTT. It is translated as CASSRRLQGDVNTQYF.

The V and J genes are TRBV10-3 and TRBJ1-1, with 7 bases matching TRBD1. Trimming at V came to 6 bases and at J to 3 bases, leaving 7 bases not matched to a gene. Per the germline V gene, CDR1 is ENHRY and CDR2 is SYGVKD. This CDR3 is 14 amino acids long. CDR3 in DNA: TGTGCCATCAGGACAGGGACCGGAGACACTGAAGCTTTCTTT. This translates into CAIRTGTGDTEAFF.

The CDR3 bases are TGTGCCAGCAGTTTAGTCAGGGCTATGGGGGAAAAACTGTTTTTT. Protein product: CASSLVRAMGEKLFF. V gene TRBV27 combines with J gene TRBJ1-4; TRBD1 might be the D (5 bases). Germline loops: CDR1 MNHEY, CDR2 SMNVEV (reference sequence). The CDR3 is 15 amino acids. V lost 2 bases, J lost 8 bases, and 15 bases lay in between.

The rearrangement uses TRBV6-5 and TRBJ2-2, with D possibly matching TRBD2 (6 bases). The V end lost 5 bases, the J end lost 6 bases, and 16 bases lay between the germline ends. Looked up from germline, CDR1 is MNHEY and CDR2 is SVGAGI. The CDR3 contains 15 residues. CDR3 residues: CASSMTRPYAGELFF. In nucleotides, the CDR3 is TGTGCCAGCAGTATGACTAGACCGTACGCCGGGGAGCTGTTTTTT.

The chain uses TRBV28 and TRBJ2-3; tentative D call: TRBD1 (6 bases). Trimming removed 1 base at V and 2 bases at J, with 13 bases between. CDR1 is MDHEN, CDR2 SYDVKM, per germline. This CDR3 spans 16 amino acids. The CDR3 sequence: CASSLSDRSFTDTQYF. CDR3 DNA: TGTGCCAGCAGTTTATCCGACAGGTCTTTCACAGATACGCAGTATTTT.

This chain links TRBV12-3 or TRBV12-4 with TRBJ2-5; tentative D call: TRBD1 (5 bases). The V end was cut by 4 bases, the J end by 5 bases, with 8 bases between. The CDR3 has 12 residues. CDR3 nucleotide sequence: TGTGCCAGCAGTTCAGGGCGGGAGACCCAGTACTTC. Translation gives CASSSGRETQYF.

The gene calls are TRBV5-4 and TRBJ2-1; 10 bases line up with TRBD1. Trimming took 4 bases from V and 8 from J; bases not matched to a gene: 9. Germline V gene lookup returns CDR1 SGHNT and CDR2 YYREEE (reference sequence). The CDR3 is made up of 15 amino acids. In DNA form, the CDR3 reads TGTGCCAGCAGCCCTGACAGGGGGCGTGGCTATGAGCAGTTCTTC. Translating gives CASSPDRGRGYEQFF.

The chain couples TRBV3-1 (or the pseudogene TRBV3-2) to TRBJ1-2; the D is unclear. The CDR3 contains 14 residues. Trimming stripped 7 bases from V and 4 bases from J, with 16 bases between. Per germline, CDR1 LGHDT and CDR2 YNNKEL (reference sequence). The CDR3 DNA sequence: TGTGCCAGCACCCCCCGCCGAACCGGCTATGGCTACACCTTC. Its translation is CASTPRRTGYGYTF.